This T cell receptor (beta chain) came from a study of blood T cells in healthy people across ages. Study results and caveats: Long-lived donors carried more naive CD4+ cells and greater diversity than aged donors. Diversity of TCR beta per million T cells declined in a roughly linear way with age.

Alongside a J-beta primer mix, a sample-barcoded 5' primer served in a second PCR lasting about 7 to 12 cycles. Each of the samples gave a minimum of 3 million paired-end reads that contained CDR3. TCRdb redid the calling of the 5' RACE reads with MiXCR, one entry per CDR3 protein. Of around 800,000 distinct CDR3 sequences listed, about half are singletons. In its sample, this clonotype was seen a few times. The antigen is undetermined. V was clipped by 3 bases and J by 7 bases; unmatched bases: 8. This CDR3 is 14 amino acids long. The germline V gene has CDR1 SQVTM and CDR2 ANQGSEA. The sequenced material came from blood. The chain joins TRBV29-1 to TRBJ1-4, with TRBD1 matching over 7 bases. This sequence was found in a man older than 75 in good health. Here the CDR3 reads CSVEGTDTSEKLFF. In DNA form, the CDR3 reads TGCAGCGTTGAGGGGACAGACACTTCTGAAAAACTGTTTTTT.